What follows are 16 T cell receptor beta chains derived from one specimen sequenced in a study of shared clonotypes between healthy human individuals (dated by TCRdb to the early 2020s). Library preparation employed the immunoSEQ multiplex PCR assay. The immuneACCESS repertoire file appears here via TCRdb, limited to in-frame rearrangements. These files lack a portion of the clones; in checked studies, under half of the deficit traces to unresolved V genes, and the cause of the others is not known. Within this sample are 1.5 million to 2.5 million clones, with just under 95% of them counted one time only. Together, the top ten hold roughly 1.2% of the sample. For the CD8 naive samples, CD45RO-negative cells were positively selected for CCR7, yielding a CD45RA+CCR7+ population from which TemRA cells were excluded. Sequenced sample: naive CD8+ T cells sorted from blood. The label giving this sample's cell subset or site can be read as: CD45RA+CCR7+. These receptors came from a man aged 18 to 29 in good health.

This chain links TRBV5-1 with TRBJ1-1, with TRBD1 matching 8 bases. CDR3 length equals 16 residues. Trimming took 3 bases from V and 3 from J; bases not matched to a gene: 10. Germline V CDR1 and CDR2: SGHRS, YFSETQ. This chain's CDR3 is CASSYRQGTLDTEAFF. Written as DNA, the CDR3 is TGCGCCAGCAGCTACCGACAGGGGACTTTGGACACTGAAGCTTTCTTT.

The rearrangement links TRBV4-3 to TRBJ2-7, with 9 bases fitting TRBD2. V lost 0 bases, J lost 0 bases, and 6 bases stayed unmatched. From germline, CDR1 is LGHNA and CDR2 YSLEER. This CDR3 spans 17 amino acids. The CDR3 coding sequence is TGCGCCAGCAGCCAAGATCATGGGCGGGAGGGCTCCTACGAGCAGTACTTC. Amino acid sequence: CASSQDHGREGSYEQYF.

This rearrangement joins TRBV6-1 to TRBJ2-1, with 7 bases that match TRBD1. The CDR3 has 14 amino acids. Losses at the gene ends were 8 bases for V and 1 base for J; bases not matched to a gene: 5. Germline V gives CDR1 MNHNS, CDR2 SASEGT. This chain's CDR3 is CASPSQGSYNEQFF. Here the CDR3 DNA reads TGTGCCAGCCCCTCACAGGGGTCCTACAATGAGCAGTTCTTC.

The chain couples TRBV27 to TRBJ2-7; no firm D call. The CDR3 extends over 13 amino acids. Per germline, CDR1 MNHEY and CDR2 SMNVEV (reference sequence). Trimming took off 2 bases at V and 2 bases at J, with 7 bases between the two ends. CDR3 region: CASSLADTYEQYF. DNA for the CDR3: TGTGCCAGCAGTTTAGCGGATACCTACGAGCAGTACTTC.

This clone was seen only once. V usage is TRBV10-3 and J usage is TRBJ2-3; no clear D gene. Trimming cost V 3 bases and J 9 bases, with 13 bases left between them. The CDR3 extends over 13 amino acids. Germline V gene lookup returns CDR1 ENHRY and CDR2 SYGVKD. The CDR3 DNA is TGTGCCATCAGTGACCCCCAGGTCGAGACGCAGTATTTT. It translates to CAISDPQVETQYF.

With regard to this clone: Within the sample, other DNA sequences also encode this same CDR3. This chain's CDR3 is CSARGGEYEQYF. CDR3 bases: TGCAGCGCGCGTGGCGGTGAGTACGAGCAGTACTTC. This sequence joins TRBV29-1 and TRBJ2-7; D not certain. Per germline, CDR1 SQVTM and CDR2 ANQGSEA. There are 12 residues in the CDR3. Trimming took 7 bases from V and 4 from J, leaving 14 bases between them.

The chain joins TRBV6-6 to TRBJ2-1; D gene unclear. Trimming pared 4 bases from V and 7 bases from J, leaving 8 bases between. CDR1 is MNHNY and CDR2 is SVGAGI in the germline V gene (reference sequence). The CDR3 loop spans 12 amino acids. The CDR3 DNA sequence: TGTGCCAGCAGTTGGAATAGGAATGAGCAGTTCTTC. It translates to CASSWNRNEQFF.

This clone was observed a few times. Other DNA sequences in this specimen translate into the identical CDR3. The rearrangement joins TRBV29-1 to TRBJ2-7, with 7 nucleotides matching TRBD1. Germline CDR1 SQVTM, CDR2 ANQGSEA. CDR3 length: 12 amino acids. Germline trimming cut 7 bases from V and 0 bases from J; bases unmatched to any gene: 3. The CDR3 coding sequence is TGCAGCGCTCGGGACAGCTCCTACGAGCAGTACTTC. Residues: CSARDSSYEQYF.

The chain recombines TRBV7-9 with TRBJ2-7; 10 bases match TRBD2. CDR1 is SEHNR and CDR2 is FQNEAQ in the germline V gene (reference sequence). V lost 5 bases and J lost 4; bases outside the gene matches: 5. This CDR3 comprises 14 residues. The CDR3 DNA reads TGTGCCAGCAGCGACCCTAGCGGGAGTTACGAGCAGTACTTC. Its translation: CASSDPSGSYEQYF.

This chain joins TRBV6-1 and TRBJ1-5, with TRBD1 matching over 11 bases. With V trimmed by 2 bases and J by 6 bases, 3 bases remained unmatched. Germline V CDR1 and CDR2: MNHNS, SASEGT. This CDR3 has 15 residues. The DNA of the CDR3 is TGTGCCAGCAGTGAATATGGGACAGGGGGTCAGCCCCAGCATTTT. Encoded protein: CASSEYGTGGQPQHF.

This chain connects TRBV7-6 to TRBJ1-3; 7 bases match TRBD1. Germline V lookup: CDR1 SGHVS, CDR2 FNYEAQ. Germline trimming cut 3 bases from V and 4 bases from J; bases unmatched to any gene: 9. This CDR3 has 16 residues. CDR3 loop: CASSFGQEGRGNTIYF. The CDR3 DNA follows: TGTGCCAGCAGCTTCGGACAGGAGGGAAGGGGAAACACCATATATTTT.

The J gene is TRBJ1-5, the V gene TRBV7-8; 10 bases align to TRBD1. From germline, CDR1 is SGHVS and CDR2 FQNEAQ. The CDR3 spans 17 residues. J lost 3 bases, V lost 5 bases, and 10 bases had no gene match. In DNA form, the CDR3 reads TGTGCCAGCAGCCCTCGAGGGACAGGGGTCTTCAATCAGCCCCAGCATTTT. Translating it yields CASSPRGTGVFNQPQHF.

The chain recombines TRBV5-4 with TRBJ1-1; D is uncertain. V was pared by 3 bases and J by 4 bases, with 13 bases between. Germline assignment: CDR1 SGHNT and CDR2 YYREEE (reference sequence). CDR3 length: 14 residues. The CDR3 nucleotides read TGTGCCAGCAGCTGGGCAGTTGGTTCCACTGAAGCTTTCTTT. It translates to CASSWAVGSTEAFF.

The gene calls are TRBV7-9 and TRBJ2-7, with 9 bases matching TRBD1. From germline, CDR1 is SEHNR and CDR2 FQNEAQ (reference sequence). V lost 4 bases, J lost 3 bases, and 7 bases stayed unmatched. The CDR3 contains 15 residues. This CDR3 is CASSSGPGQGYEQYF. In nucleotides, the CDR3 is TGTGCCAGCAGCTCCGGTCCGGGACAGGGCTACGAGCAGTACTTC. Supplemented by reference TRBV7-9 and TRBJ2-7, the full variable domain reads DTGVSQNPRHKITKRGQNVTFRCDPISEHNRLYWYRQTLGQGPEFLTYFQNEAQLEKSRLLSDRFSAERPKGSFSTLEIQRTEQGDSAMYLCASSSGPGQGYEQYFGPGTRLTVT.

Regarding this clone: The sample has other DNA sequences that encode this CDR3 too. The J gene is TRBJ2-3, the V gene TRBV9; D possibly matches TRBD1 or TRBD2 (6 bases each). V was clipped by 2 bases and J by 2 bases, with 12 bases between them. This CDR3 contains 15 residues. The germline V gene encodes CDR1 SGDLS and CDR2 YYNGEE. The CDR3 sequence is CASSVGGGTTDTQYF. CDR3 coding DNA: TGTGCCAGCAGCGTTGGAGGGGGGACCACAGATACGCAGTATTTT. Variable domain in full (rest from reference TRBV9 and TRBJ2-3): DSGVTQTPKHLITATGQRVTLRCSPRSGDLSVYWYQQSLDQGLQFLIQYYNGEERAKGNILERFSAQQFPDLHSELNLSSLELGDSALYFCASSVGGGTTDTQYFGPGTRLTVL.

The chain employs TRBV6-6 and TRBJ2-3, with unresolved D. Between the trimmed V and J ends, which lost 2 bases and 2 bases, there was a span of 8 bases. Germline V CDR1 and CDR2: MNHNY, SVGAGI (reference sequence). The CDR3 extends over 14 amino acids. As DNA, the CDR3 is TGTGCCAGCAGTTACGAGGCGCCCACAGATACGCAGTATTTT. Translating it yields CASSYEAPTDTQYF.